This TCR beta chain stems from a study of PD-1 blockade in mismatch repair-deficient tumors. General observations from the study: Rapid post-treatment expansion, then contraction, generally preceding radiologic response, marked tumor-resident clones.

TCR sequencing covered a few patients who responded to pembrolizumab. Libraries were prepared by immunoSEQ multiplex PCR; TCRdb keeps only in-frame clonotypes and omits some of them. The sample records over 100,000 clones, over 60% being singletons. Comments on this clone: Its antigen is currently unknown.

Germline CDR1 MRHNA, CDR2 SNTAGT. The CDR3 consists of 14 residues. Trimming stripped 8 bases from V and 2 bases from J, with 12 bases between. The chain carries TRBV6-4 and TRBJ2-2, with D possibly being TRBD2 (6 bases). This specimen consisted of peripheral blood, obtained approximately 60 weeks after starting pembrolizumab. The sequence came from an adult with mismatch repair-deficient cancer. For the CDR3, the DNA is TGTGCCAGCGGCGCGGGAAGAAACACCGGGGAGCTGTTTTTT. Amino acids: CASGAGRNTGELFF.